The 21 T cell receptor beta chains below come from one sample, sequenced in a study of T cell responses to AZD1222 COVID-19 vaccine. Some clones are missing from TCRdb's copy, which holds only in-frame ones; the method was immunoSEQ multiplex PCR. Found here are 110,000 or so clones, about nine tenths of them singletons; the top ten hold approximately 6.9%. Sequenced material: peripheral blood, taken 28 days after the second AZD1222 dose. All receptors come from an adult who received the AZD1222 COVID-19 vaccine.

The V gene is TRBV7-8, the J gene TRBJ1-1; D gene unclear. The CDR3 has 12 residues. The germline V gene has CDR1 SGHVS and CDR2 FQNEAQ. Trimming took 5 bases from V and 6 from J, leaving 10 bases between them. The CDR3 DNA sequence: TGTGCCAGCAGCCCAGTGTTTGCTGAAGCTTTCTTT. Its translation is CASSPVFAEAFF. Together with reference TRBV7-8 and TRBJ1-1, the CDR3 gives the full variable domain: GAGVSQSPRYKVAKRGQDVALRCDPISGHVSLFWYQQALGQGPEFLTYFQNEAQLDKSGLPSDRFFAERPEGSVSTLKIQRTQQEDSAVYLCASSPVFAEAFFGQGTRLTVV.

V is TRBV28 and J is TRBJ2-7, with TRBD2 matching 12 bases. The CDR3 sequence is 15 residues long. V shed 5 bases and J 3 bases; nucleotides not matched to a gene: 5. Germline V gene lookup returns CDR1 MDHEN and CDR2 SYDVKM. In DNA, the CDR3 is TGTGCCAGCAGTCCCCCGACTAGCGGGGGCTACGAGCAGTACTTC. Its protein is CASSPPTSGGYEQYF.

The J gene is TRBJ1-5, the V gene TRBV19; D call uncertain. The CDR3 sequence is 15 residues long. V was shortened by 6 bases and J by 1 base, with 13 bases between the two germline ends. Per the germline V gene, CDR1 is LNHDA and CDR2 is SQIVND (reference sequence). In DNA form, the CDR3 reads TGTGCCAGTAGGATCCAGGTTGTAAGCAATCAGCCCCAGCATTTT. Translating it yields CASRIQVVSNQPQHF.

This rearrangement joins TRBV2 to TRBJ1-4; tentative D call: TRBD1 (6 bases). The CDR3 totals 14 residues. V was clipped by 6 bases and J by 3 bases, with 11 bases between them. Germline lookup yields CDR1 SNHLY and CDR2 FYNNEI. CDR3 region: CASSIGGANEKLFF. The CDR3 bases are TGTGCCAGCAGCATAGGGGGTGCTAATGAAAAACTGTTTTTT.

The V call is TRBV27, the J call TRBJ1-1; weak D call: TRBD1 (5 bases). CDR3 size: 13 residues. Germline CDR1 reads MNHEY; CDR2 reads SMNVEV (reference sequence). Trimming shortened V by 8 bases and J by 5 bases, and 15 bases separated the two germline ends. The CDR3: CASCMREGTEAFF. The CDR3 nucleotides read TGTGCCAGCTGCATGCGGGAGGGGACTGAAGCTTTCTTT.

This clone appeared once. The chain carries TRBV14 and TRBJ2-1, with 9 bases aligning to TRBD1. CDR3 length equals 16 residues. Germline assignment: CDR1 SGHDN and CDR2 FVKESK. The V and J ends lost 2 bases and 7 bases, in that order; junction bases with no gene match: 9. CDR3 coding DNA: TGTGCCAGCAGCCAAAGAGGGCCGGGACAGGGTAATGAGCAGTTCTTC. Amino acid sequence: CASSQRGPGQGNEQFF.

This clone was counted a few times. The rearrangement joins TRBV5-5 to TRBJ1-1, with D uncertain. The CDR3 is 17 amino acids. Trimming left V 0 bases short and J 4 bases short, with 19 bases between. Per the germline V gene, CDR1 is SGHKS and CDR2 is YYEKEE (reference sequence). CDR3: CASSLGARRQTRTEAFF. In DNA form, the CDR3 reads TGTGCCAGCAGCTTGGGTGCGAGAAGGCAGACGCGCACTGAAGCTTTCTTT.

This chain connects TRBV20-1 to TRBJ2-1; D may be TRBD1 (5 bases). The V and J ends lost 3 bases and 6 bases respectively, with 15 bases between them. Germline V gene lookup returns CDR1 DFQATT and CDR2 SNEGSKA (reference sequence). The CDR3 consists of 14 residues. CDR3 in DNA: TGCAGTGCTAGTCCCCCAGGGCTGAGCAATGAGCAGTTCTTC. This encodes CSASPPGLSNEQFF.

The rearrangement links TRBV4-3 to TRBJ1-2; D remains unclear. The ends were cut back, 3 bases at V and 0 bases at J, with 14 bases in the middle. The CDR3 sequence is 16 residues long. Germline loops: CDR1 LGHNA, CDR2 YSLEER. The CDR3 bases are TGCGCCAGCAGCCAGTCGGCAGCCCTAACTAACTATGGCTACACCTTC. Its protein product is CASSQSAALTNYGYTF.

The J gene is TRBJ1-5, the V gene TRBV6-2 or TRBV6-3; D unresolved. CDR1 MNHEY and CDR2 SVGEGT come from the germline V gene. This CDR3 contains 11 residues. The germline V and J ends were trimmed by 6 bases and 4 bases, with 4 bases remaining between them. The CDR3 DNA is TGTGCCAGCAGCAATAATCAGCCCCAGCATTTT. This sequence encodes CASSNNQPQHF.

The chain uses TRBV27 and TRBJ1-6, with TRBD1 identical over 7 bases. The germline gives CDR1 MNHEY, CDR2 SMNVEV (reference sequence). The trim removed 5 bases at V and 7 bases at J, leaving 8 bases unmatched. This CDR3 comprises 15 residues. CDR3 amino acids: CASSARDSWNSPLHF. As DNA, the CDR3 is TGTGCCAGCAGTGCCCGGGACAGCTGGAATTCACCCCTCCACTTT.

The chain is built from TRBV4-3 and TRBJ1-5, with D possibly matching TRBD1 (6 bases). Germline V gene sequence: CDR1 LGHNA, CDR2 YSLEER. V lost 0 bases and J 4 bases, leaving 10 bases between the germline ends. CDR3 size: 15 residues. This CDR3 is CASSQETGQNQPQHF. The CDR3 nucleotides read TGCGCCAGCAGCCAAGAGACAGGCCAAAATCAGCCCCAGCATTTT.

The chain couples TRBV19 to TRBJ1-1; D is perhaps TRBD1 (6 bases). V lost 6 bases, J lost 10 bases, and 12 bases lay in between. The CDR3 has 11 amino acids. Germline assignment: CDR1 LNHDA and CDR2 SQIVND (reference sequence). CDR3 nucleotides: TGTGCCAGTAGAAAAGGGGGGGGAGCTTTCTTT. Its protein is CASRKGGGAFF.

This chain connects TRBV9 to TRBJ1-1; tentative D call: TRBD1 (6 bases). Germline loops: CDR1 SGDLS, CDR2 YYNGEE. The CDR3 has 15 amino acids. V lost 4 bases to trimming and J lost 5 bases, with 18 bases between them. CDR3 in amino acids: CASSPGDTRNTEAFF. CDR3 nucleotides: TGTGCCAGCAGCCCGGGGGACACCAGAAATACTGAAGCTTTCTTT.

The CDR3, as DNA: TGTGCCAGCAGCTTGTGGGAACTGGACTACGAGCAGTACTTC. This translates into CASSLWELDYEQYF. The chain combines TRBV5-6 with TRBJ2-7; D remains unclear. Germline lookup yields CDR1 SGHDT and CDR2 YYEEEE. Trimming removed 1 base at V and 3 bases at J, with 11 bases between. The CDR3 spans 14 residues.

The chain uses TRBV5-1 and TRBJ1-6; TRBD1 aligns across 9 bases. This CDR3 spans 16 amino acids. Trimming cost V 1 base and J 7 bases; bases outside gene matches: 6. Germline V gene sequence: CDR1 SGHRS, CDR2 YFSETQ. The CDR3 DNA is TGCGCCAGCAGCTTGTCCCCGGGGACAGGGAATTCACCCCTCCACTTT. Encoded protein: CASSLSPGTGNSPLHF.

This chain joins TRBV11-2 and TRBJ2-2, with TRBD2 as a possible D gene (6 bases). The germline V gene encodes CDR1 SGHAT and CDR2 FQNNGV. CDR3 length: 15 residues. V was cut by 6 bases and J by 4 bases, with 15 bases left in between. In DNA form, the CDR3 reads TGTGCCAGCAGGTTGGGCGGGGCAGGCACCGGGGAGCTGTTTTTT. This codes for CASRLGGAGTGELFF. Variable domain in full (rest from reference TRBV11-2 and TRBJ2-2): EAGVAQSPRYKIIEKRQSVAFWCNPISGHATLYWYQQILGQGPKLLIQFQNNGVVDDSQLPKDRFSAERLKGVDSTLKIQPAKLEDSAVYLCASRLGGAGTGELFFGEGSRLTVL.

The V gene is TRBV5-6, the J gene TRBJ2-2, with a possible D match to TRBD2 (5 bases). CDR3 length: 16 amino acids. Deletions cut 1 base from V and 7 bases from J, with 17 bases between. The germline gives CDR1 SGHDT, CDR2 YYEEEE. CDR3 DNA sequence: TGTGCCAGCAGCTTGAGAAGGACCGGGGTGGACGGGGAGCTGTTTTTT. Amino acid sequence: CASSLRRTGVDGELFF.

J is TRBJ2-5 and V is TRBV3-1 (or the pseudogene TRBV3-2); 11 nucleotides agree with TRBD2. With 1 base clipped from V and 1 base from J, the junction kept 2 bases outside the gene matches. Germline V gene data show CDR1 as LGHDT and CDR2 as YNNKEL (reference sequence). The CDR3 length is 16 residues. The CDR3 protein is CASSQVTSGSQETQYF. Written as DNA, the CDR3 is TGTGCCAGCAGCCAAGTTACTAGCGGGAGCCAAGAGACCCAGTACTTC.

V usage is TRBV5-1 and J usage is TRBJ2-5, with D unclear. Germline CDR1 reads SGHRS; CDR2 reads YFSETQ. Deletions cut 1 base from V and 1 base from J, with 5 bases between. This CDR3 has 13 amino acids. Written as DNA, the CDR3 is TGCGCCAGCAGCTTGCCGGGCCAAGAGACCCAGTACTTC. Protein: CASSLPGQETQYF.

The CDR3 DNA reads TGTGCCAGCAGGCTCCGGGACACTAACACCGGGGAGCTGTTTTTT. Translating gives CASRLRDTNTGELFF. The chain recombines TRBV2 with TRBJ2-2; tentative D call: TRBD1 (6 bases). This CDR3 contains 15 residues. V shed 6 bases and J shed 2 bases, with 13 bases lying between them. The germline V gene encodes CDR1 SNHLY and CDR2 FYNNEI.